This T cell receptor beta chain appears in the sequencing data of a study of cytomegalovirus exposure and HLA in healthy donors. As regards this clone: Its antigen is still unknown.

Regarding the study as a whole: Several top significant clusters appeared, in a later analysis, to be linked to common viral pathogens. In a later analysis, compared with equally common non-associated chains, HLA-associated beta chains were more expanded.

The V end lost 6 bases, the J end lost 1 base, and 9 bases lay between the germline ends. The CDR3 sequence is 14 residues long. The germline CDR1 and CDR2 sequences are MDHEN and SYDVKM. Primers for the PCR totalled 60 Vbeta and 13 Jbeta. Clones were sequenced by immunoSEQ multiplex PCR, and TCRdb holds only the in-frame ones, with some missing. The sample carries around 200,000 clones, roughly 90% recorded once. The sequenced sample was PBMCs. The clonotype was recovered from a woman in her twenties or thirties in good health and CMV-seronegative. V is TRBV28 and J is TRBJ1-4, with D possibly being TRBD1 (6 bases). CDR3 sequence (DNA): TGTGCCAGCAGACAAGGGGGAACTAATGAAAAACTGTTTTTT. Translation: CASRQGGTNEKLFF.